This T cell receptor beta chain was captured in a study of radiotherapy plus CTLA-4 blockade in lung cancer. About the study: Under 20% of patients responded objectively, and around 32% achieved disease control.

This clone was observed once. As yet, its antigen is unknown. General observations from the study: Response, reportedly, was best predicted by interferon-beta along with early blood T cell clone dynamics. In blood, TCR clones derived from the tumor expanded after radiotherapy plus ipilimumab.

Those patients who had chemo-refractory metastatic non-small-cell lung cancer were given focal radiation along with CTLA-4 blockade through ipilimumab. Assay: immunoSEQ multiplex PCR; the TCRdb copy retains only in-frame clones and omits some. The sample has about 97,000 clones; roughly 74% are singletons. This TCR was recovered from a human donor with non-small cell lung cancer who had a partial response to radiotherapy plus ipilimumab. Some clones in this sample may be carry-over from other donors' samples. Source: peripheral blood, taken from a patient treated with radiotherapy plus ipilimumab.

CDR3 nucleotide sequence: TGTGCCAGCAGCCAAGGGGACTGGAGCTCTGGAAACACCATATATTTT. It is translated as CASSQGDWSSGNTIYF. The chain carries TRBV14 and TRBJ1-3; TRBD1 might be the D (5 bases). CDR1 and CDR2 (germline): SGHDN, FVKESK. Trimming shortened V by 1 base and J by 0 bases, and 10 bases separated the two germline ends. The CDR3 length is 16 residues.